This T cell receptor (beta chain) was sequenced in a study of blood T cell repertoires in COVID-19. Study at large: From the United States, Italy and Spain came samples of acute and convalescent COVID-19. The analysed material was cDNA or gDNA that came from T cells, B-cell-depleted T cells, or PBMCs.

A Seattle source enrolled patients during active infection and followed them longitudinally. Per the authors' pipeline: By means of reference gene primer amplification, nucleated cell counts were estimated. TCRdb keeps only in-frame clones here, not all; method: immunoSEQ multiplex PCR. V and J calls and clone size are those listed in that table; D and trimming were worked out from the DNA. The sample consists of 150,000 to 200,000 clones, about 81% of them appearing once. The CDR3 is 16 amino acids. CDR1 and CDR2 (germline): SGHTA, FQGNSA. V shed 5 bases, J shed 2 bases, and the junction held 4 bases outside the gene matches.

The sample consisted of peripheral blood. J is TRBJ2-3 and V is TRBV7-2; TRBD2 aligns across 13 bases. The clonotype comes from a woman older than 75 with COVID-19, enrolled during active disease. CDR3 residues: CASSPTSGRYTDTQYF. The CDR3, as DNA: TGTGCCAGCAGCCCGACTAGCGGGAGGTACACAGATACGCAGTATTTT.